Sequencing of this T cell receptor (beta chain) was carried out in a study of blood T cell repertoires in COVID-19. Study-level background: T cells, B-cell-depleted T cells, or PBMCs provided the cDNA or gDNA that served as material.

Assay: immunoSEQ multiplex PCR; the TCRdb copy retains only in-frame clones and omits some. The repertoire includes a few hundred thousand clones, approximately 89% of them detected once, and 10% to 15% sits in the top ten. With 5 bases removed from V and 2 bases from J, the gap between germline ends came to 13 bases. The length of the CDR3 is 15 residues. CDR1 MGHRA and CDR2 YSYEKL come from the germline V gene. While infection was still active, Seattle patients were enrolled and then followed longitudinally. Sample: peripheral blood. The J gene is TRBJ2-4, the V gene TRBV4-1; D may be TRBD1 (6 bases). The source of this sequence is a woman in her 50s with COVID-19, enrolled during active disease. CDR3 residues: CASSRGGGTKNIQYF. The CDR3, as DNA: TGCGCCAGCAGCAGAGGGGGTGGAACCAAAAACATTCAGTACTTC.